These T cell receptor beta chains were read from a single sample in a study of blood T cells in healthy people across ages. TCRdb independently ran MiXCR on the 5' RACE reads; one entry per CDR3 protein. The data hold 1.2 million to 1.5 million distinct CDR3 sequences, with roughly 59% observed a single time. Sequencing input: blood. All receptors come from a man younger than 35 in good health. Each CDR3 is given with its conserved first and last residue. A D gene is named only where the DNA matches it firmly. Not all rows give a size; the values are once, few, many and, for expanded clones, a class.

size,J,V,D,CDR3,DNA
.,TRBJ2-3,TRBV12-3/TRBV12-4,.,CASSSALGLRAQYF,TGTGCCAGCAGTTCGGCACTTGGACTAAGGGCGCAGTATTTT
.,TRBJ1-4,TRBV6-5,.,CASRYAATNEKLFF,TGTGCCAGCAGATATGCTGCAACTAATGAAAAACTGTTTTTT
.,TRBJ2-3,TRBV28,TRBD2,CASSFYRLAGYTDTQYF,TGTGCCAGCAGTTTCTATAGACTAGCGGGGTACACAGATACGCAGTATTTT
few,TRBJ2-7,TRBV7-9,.,CASSSPGSGYEQYF,TGTGCCAGCAGCTCGCCCGGATCTGGCTACGAGCAGTACTTC
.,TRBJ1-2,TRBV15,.,CATSRGGRDYGYTF,TGTGCCACCAGCAGAGGAGGCAGGGACTATGGCTACACCTTC
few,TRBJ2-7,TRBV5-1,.,CASSLDRDRGSYEQYF,TGCGCCAGCAGCTTGGACAGGGACCGGGGTTCCTACGAGCAGTACTTC
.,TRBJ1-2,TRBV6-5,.,CASSSPGAANYGYTF,TGTGCCAGCAGTTCCCCCGGGGCCGCTAACTATGGCTACACCTTC
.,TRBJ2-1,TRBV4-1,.,CASSQVSGFGVGANEQFF,TGCGCCAGCAGCCAAGTTTCGGGCTTTGGTGTGGGGGCCAATGAGCAGTTCTTC
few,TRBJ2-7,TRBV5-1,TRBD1,CASSLAATGPYEQYF,TGCGCCAGCAGCTTGGCAGCGACAGGGCCCTACGAGCAGTACTTC
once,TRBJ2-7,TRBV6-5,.,CASSGAGFYEQYF,TGTGCCAGCAGCGGGGCGGGTTTCTACGAGCAGTACTTC
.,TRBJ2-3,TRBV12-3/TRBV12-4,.,CASSPGPGVQQSTDTQYF,TGTGCCAGCAGCCCGGGACCAGGGGTCCAACAAAGCACAGATACGCAGTATTTT
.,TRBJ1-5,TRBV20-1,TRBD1,CSARVGDRSRDQPQHF,TGCAGTGCTAGAGTGGGGGACAGATCAAGGGATCAGCCCCAGCATTTT
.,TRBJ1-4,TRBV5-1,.,CAGSLAGIPSKLFF,TGCGCCGGCAGCTTGGCAGGGATTCCCTCTAAACTGTTTTTT
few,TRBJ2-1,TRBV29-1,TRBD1,CSVELWDRVGNEQFF,TGCAGCGTTGAATTGTGGGACAGGGTGGGGAATGAGCAGTTCTTC
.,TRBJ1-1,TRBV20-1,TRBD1,CSAANRGLGTEAFF,TGCAGTGCTGCAAACAGGGGGCTGGGAACTGAAGCTTTCTTT
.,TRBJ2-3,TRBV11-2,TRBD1,CASSLTGQATDTQYF,TGTGCCAGCAGCTTAACGGGACAGGCCACAGATACGCAGTATTTT
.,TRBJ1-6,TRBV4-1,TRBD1,CASSQEGGRPSPLHF,TGCGCCAGCAGCCAAGAAGGGGGCCGACCTTCACCCCTCCACTTT
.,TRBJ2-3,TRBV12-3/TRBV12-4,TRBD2,CASSLLAGVRDTQYF,TGTGCCAGCAGTTTACTAGCGGGGGTGAGAGATACGCAGTATTTT
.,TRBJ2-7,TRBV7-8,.,CASTRLGVRRDIYNEQYF,TGTGCCAGCACGAGACTGGGCGTTCGCAGGGATATCTACAATGAGCAGTACTTC
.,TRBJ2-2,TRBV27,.,CASSFLVRTPNQGIGELFF,TGTGCCAGCAGTTTTTTGGTACGGACTCCTAACCAGGGAATCGGGGAGCTGTTTTTT
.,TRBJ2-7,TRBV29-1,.,CSVESSWQGSSYEQYF,TGCAGCGTTGAATCCTCGTGGCAGGGCTCCTCCTACGAGCAGTACTTC
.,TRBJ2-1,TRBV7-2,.,CASSRDLGSDEQFF,TGTGCCAGCAGCCGAGATCTAGGCTCCGATGAGCAGTTCTTC
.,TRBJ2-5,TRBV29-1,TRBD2,CSVGPGASGTPGETQYF,TGCAGCGTTGGTCCCGGGGCTAGCGGGACGCCCGGGGAGACCCAGTACTTC
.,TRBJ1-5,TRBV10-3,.,CAISWTASNQPQHF,TGTGCCATCAGTTGGACAGCCAGCAATCAGCCCCAGCATTTT
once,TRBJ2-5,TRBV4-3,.,CASSQDRASHLYTRETQYF,TGCGCCAGCAGCCAAGATCGGGCTAGCCACCTCTACACTAGAGAGACCCAGTACTTC
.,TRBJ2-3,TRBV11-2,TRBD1,CASSLGGTGNTGTQYF,TGTGCCAGCAGCTTAGGCGGGACAGGGAATACAGGTACGCAGTATTTT
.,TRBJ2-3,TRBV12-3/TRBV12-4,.,CASSLGQGVPDTQYF,TGTGCCAGCAGTTTGGGGCAGGGAGTTCCAGATACGCAGTATTTT
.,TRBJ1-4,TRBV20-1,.,CSASKQGGLGEKLFF,TGCAGTGCTAGTAAACAGGGAGGGCTTGGTGAAAAACTGTTTTTT
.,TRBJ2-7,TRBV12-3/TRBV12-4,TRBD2,CASRPAGGPHEQYF,TGTGCCAGCAGACCAGCGGGAGGGCCCCACGAGCAGTACTTC
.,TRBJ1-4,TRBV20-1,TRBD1,CSASPGQGDEKLFF,TGCAGTGCTTCTCCGGGACAGGGAGATGAAAAACTGTTTTTT
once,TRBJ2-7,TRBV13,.,CASSQLGRDYEQYF,TGTGCCAGCAGTCAACTAGGACGGGACTACGAGCAGTACTTC
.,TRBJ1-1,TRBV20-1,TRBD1,CSLTGGAETFF,TGCAGTCTGACAGGGGGGGCTGAAACTTTCTTT
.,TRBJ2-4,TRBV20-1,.,CSASHDLGGRGDIQYF,TGCAGTGCTTCCCACGATCTGGGGGGCCGGGGAGACATTCAGTACTTC
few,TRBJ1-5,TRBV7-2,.,CASSLASGRSNQPQHF,TGTGCCAGCAGCTTAGCGTCCGGGAGGAGCAATCAGCCCCAGCATTTT
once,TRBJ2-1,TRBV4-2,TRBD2,CASSPGTSGRGPYNEQFF,TGTGCCAGCAGCCCGGGGACTAGCGGGAGAGGTCCCTACAATGAGCAGTTCTTC
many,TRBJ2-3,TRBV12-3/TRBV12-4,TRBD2,CASSLRTGGTDTQYF,TGTGCCAGCAGTTTGAGGACGGGGGGTACAGATACGCAGTATTTT
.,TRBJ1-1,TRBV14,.,CASSQDEGWDTEAFF,TGTGCCAGCAGCCAAGATGAGGGTTGGGACACTGAAGCTTTCTTT
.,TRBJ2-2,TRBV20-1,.,CSARERDTGELFF,TGCAGTGCTAGGGAGCGGGACACCGGGGAGCTGTTTTTT
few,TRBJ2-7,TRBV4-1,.,CASSQVLGTPAYEQYF,TGCGCCAGCAGCCAAGTACTCGGGACGCCTGCCTACGAGCAGTACTTC
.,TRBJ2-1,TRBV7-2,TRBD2,CASSTSGGDEQFF,TGTGCCAGCAGCACCAGCGGGGGGGATGAGCAGTTCTTC
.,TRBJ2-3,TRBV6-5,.,CASTGTTDTQYF,TGTGCCAGTACAGGAACTACAGATACGCAGTATTTT
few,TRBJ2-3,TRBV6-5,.,CASSQGSLTDTQYF,TGTGCCAGCAGTCAAGGGTCCTTAACAGATACGCAGTATTTT
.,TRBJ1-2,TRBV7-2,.,CASSFPEGNYGYTF,TGTGCCAGCAGCTTCCCGGAAGGGAACTATGGCTACACCTTC
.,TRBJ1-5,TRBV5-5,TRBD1,CASSADRSYGNQPQHF,TGTGCCAGCAGCGCGGACAGGTCCTACGGCAATCAGCCCCAGCATTTT
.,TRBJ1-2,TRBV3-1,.,CASSPVPVWGYTF,TGTGCCAGCAGCCCTGTCCCAGTTTGGGGCTACACCTTC
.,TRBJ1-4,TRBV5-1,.,CASSWGHAREKLFF,TGCGCCAGCAGCTGGGGCCACGCTAGGGAAAAACTGTTTTTT
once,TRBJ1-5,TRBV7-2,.,CASSLAAYSNQPQHF,TGTGCCAGCAGCTTAGCGGCCTATAGCAATCAGCCCCAGCATTTT
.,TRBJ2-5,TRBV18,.,CASSPNGAGETQYF,TGTGCCAGCTCACCCAACGGGGCGGGAGAGACCCAGTACTTC
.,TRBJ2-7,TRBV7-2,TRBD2,CASSPAPGLAYEQYF,TGTGCCAGCAGCCCCGCCCCGGGACTAGCTTACGAGCAGTACTTC
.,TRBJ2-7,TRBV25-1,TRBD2,CASMRGGGSSYEQYF,TGTGCCAGCATGAGAGGCGGGGGTAGCTCCTACGAGCAGTACTTC
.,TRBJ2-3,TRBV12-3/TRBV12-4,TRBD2,CASSPRGTNTDTQYF,TGTGCCAGCAGTCCACGAGGGACTAACACAGATACGCAGTATTTT
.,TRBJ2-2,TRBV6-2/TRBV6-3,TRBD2,CASILAGTNTGELFF,TGTGCCAGCATTCTAGCGGGGACGAACACCGGGGAGCTGTTTTTT
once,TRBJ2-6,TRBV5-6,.,CASSPGPAGGANVLTF,TGTGCCAGCAGCCCAGGCCCTGCCGGGGGAGCCAACGTCCTGACTTTC
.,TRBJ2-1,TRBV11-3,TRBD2,CASSSGLANNEQFF,TGTGCCAGCAGCTCGGGACTAGCCAACAATGAGCAGTTCTTC
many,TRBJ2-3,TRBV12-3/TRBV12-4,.,CASNPQGGPDTQYF,TGTGCCAGCAACCCCCAGGGAGGTCCAGATACGCAGTATTTT
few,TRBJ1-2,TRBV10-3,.,CAIKGQDNYGYTF,TGTGCCATTAAGGGCCAGGACAACTATGGCTACACCTTC